This T cell receptor (beta chain) was profiled in a study of tumor-infiltrating lymphocytes in primary liver carcinoma. With 5 bases clipped from V and 13 bases from J, the junction kept 9 bases outside the gene matches. CDR1 is SGHAT, CDR2 FQDESV, per germline (reference sequence). This CDR3 spans 14 amino acids. Unsorted whole blood supplied the blood RNA, and germline DNA was isolated too. Synthesis of TCR beta cDNA was carried out from about 0.55 ug total RNA with a constant-region primer. Three rounds of nested multiplex PCR with slightly modified ARM-PCR produced TCR beta libraries. The first two PCR rounds, approximately 10 cycles each, used TRBV1-TRBV30 forward primers and a C-beta reverse primer. TCRdb reprocessed the multiplex PCR reads with MiXCR, giving one entry per CDR3 protein. The data contain 320,000 or so distinct CDR3 sequences, around three fifths of them singletons.

The sequence was obtained from a man aged 40-49 years with primary liver carcinoma and hepatitis B virus infection. The V gene is TRBV11-1, the J gene TRBJ2-1, with TRBD2 matching over 12 bases. The sequenced sample was peripheral blood. The CDR3 region is CASSPPATSGSQFF. The DNA of the CDR3 is TGTGCCAGCAGCCCCCCGGCGACTAGCGGGAGCCAGTTCTTC. The full variable domain, completed using reference TRBV11-1 and TRBJ2-1, is EAEVAQSPRYKITEKSQAVAFWCDPISGHATLYWYRQILGQGPELLVQFQDESVVDDSQLPKDRFSAERLKGVDSTLKIQPAELGDSAMYLCASSPPATSGSQFFGPGTRLTVL.